A selection of T cell receptor beta chains follows, all from one sample in a study of blood T cells in healthy people across ages. Via MiXCR, TCRdb re-called the 5' RACE reads, giving one row per CDR3 protein. The table has 1,800,000 or so distinct CDR3 sequences, about two fifths seen once. Sequences were obtained from blood. The receptor set was obtained from a human donor in good health. Each CDR3 is given with its conserved first and last residue. A D gene is named only where the DNA matches it firmly. The size entry is marked missing in some rows and otherwise reads once, few, many or a size class.

>NA|TRBV4-1|TRBJ1-2|NA
CASSQSQGYGYTF
TGCGCCAGCAGCCAGAGCCAGGGGTATGGCTACACCTTC
>TRBD1|TRBV29-1|TRBJ1-2|few
CSVLGAGQGNYGYTF
TGCAGCGTTCTCGGTGCGGGACAGGGGAACTATGGCTACACCTTC
>TRBD2|TRBV6-2/TRBV6-3|TRBJ2-2|NA
CASSYNRGGVDTGELFF
TGTGCCAGCAGCTACAACCGGGGGGGTGTCGACACCGGGGAGCTGTTTTTT
>NA|TRBV7-9|TRBJ2-1|few
CASSFVGRHEQFF
TGTGCCAGCAGCTTTGTAGGGAGGCATGAGCAGTTCTTC
>NA|TRBV18|TRBJ1-2|NA
CASLQGQGSSYGYTF
TGTGCCAGTCTTCAGGGTCAGGGATCTTCCTATGGCTACACCTTC
>NA|TRBV4-2|TRBJ1-5|once
CASSQDPYRDNQPQHF
TGTGCCAGCAGCCAAGATCCATACAGGGACAATCAGCCCCAGCATTTT
>NA|TRBV29-1|TRBJ2-7|few
CSVGRNTYEQYF
TGCAGCGTTGGACGGAACACCTACGAGCAGTACTTC
>NA|TRBV29-1|TRBJ2-5|NA
CSVEDGEPQETQYF
TGCAGCGTTGAGGACGGAGAACCCCAAGAGACCCAGTACTTC
>NA|TRBV20-1|TRBJ2-1|few
CSARRGSYNEQFF
TGCAGTGCTAGGAGGGGTTCCTACAATGAGCAGTTCTTC
>TRBD2|TRBV11-2|TRBJ2-1|NA
CASSLMGGGALDEQFF
TGTGCCAGCAGCTTAATGGGCGGGGGGGCCCTCGATGAGCAGTTCTTC
>NA|TRBV29-1|TRBJ2-7|NA
CSVEYGVSYEQYF
TGCAGCGTTGAGTACGGGGTCTCCTACGAGCAGTACTTC
>NA|TRBV5-1|TRBJ2-5|NA
CASSPTTQGETQYF
TGCGCCAGCAGTCCGACTACCCAGGGAGAGACCCAGTACTTC
>NA|TRBV7-3|TRBJ2-3|few
CASSRVTGDTQYF
TGTGCCAGCAGCCGAGTAACAGGGGATACGCAGTATTTT
>TRBD1|TRBV5-1|TRBJ2-1|NA
CASSLGTVFGNEQFF
TGCGCCAGCTCTCTAGGGACAGTTTTCGGCAATGAGCAGTTCTTC
>TRBD2|TRBV7-3|TRBJ2-1|few
CASSTLAGGIDEQFF
TGTGCCAGCAGCACACTAGCGGGGGGTATAGATGAGCAGTTCTTC
>NA|TRBV20-1|TRBJ2-7|few
CSASGALYEQYF
TGCAGTGCTAGCGGGGCTCTGTACGAGCAGTACTTC
>TRBD2|TRBV6-5|TRBJ2-5|few
CASSVRGAGEKETQYF
TGTGCCAGCAGCGTCAGAGGAGCGGGGGAAAAAGAGACCCAGTACTTC
>NA|TRBV27|TRBJ2-6|NA
CASSLLGAGLISGANVLTF
TGTGCCAGCAGTTTACTTGGGGCAGGGCTAATCTCTGGGGCCAACGTCCTGACTTTC
>TRBD1|TRBV11-2|TRBJ1-2|NA
CASSKDRVDGYTF
TGTGCCAGCAGCAAAGACAGGGTTGATGGCTACACCTTC
>NA|TRBV27|TRBJ2-3|NA
CASSSTGTLYTQYF
TGTGCCAGCAGTTCAACCGGGACTCTATATACGCAGTATTTT
>NA|TRBV12-3/TRBV12-4|TRBJ2-1|many
CASSSPTGFIYNEQFF
TGTGCCAGCAGTTCGCCGACAGGTTTTATCTACAATGAGCAGTTCTTC
>NA|TRBV12-3/TRBV12-4|TRBJ2-1|few
CASGGVLYNEQFF
TGTGCCAGCGGCGGGGTATTGTACAATGAGCAGTTCTTC
>TRBD2|TRBV29-1|TRBJ2-3|NA
CSVLERGDTDTQYF
TGCAGCGTTTTAGAGCGGGGGGACACAGATACGCAGTATTTT
>NA|TRBV7-3|TRBJ2-7|NA
CASRTKRGANYEQYF
TGTGCCAGCCGTACTAAGAGGGGGGCTAACTACGAGCAGTACTTC
>NA|TRBV7-2|TRBJ2-5|many
CASSLDLKETQYF
TGTGCCAGCAGCTTGGATCTAAAAGAGACCCAGTACTTC
>NA|TRBV6-5|TRBJ1-1|NA
CASSYFGRPTIAFF
TGTGCCAGCAGTTACTTCGGCCGACCTACGATAGCTTTCTTT
>NA|TRBV6-7|TRBJ2-7|few
CASSYSRRARGCEQYF
TGTGCCAGCAGTTACTCCCGAAGGGCGAGGGGATGCGAGCAGTACTTC
>NA|TRBV6-1|TRBJ2-5|few
CASAPEEETQYF
TGTGCCAGCGCCCCGGAGGAGGAGACCCAGTACTTC
>TRBD2|TRBV20-1|TRBJ2-5|NA
CSARRTSGLVTQYF
TGCAGTGCGAGGAGGACTAGCGGGCTGGTAACCCAGTACTTC
>NA|TRBV7-9|TRBJ2-1|few
CASGGGGNNEQFF
TGTGCCAGCGGGGGGGGCGGAAACAATGAGCAGTTCTTC
>TRBD1|TRBV7-6|TRBJ2-1|NA
CASSLSPAGGFNNEQFF
TGTGCCAGCAGCTTATCTCCGGCAGGGGGCTTCAACAATGAGCAGTTCTTC
>NA|TRBV29-1|TRBJ1-2|NA
CSVDWGLGDGYTF
TGCAGCGTTGATTGGGGGCTAGGAGATGGCTACACCTTC
>NA|TRBV27|TRBJ1-1|few
CASRSPGWGSEAFF
TGTGCCAGCAGGTCTCCGGGGTGGGGATCTGAAGCTTTCTTT
>TRBD2|TRBV10-3|TRBJ2-3|NA
CAISELAGSYTDTQYF
TGTGCCATCAGTGAACTAGCGGGGTCCTACACAGATACGCAGTATTTT
>NA|TRBV5-1|TRBJ2-5|few
CASSLERTEQETQYF
TGCGCCAGCAGCTTGGAGAGGACAGAACAAGAGACCCAGTACTTC
>NA|TRBV4-3|TRBJ2-3|NA
CASSQEGPTAADTQYF
TGCGCCAGCAGCCAAGAAGGTCCTACGGCGGCAGATACGCAGTATTTT
>NA|TRBV7-2|TRBJ2-5|many
CASSLAGREETQYF
TGTGCCAGCAGCTTGGCTGGCAGAGAAGAGACCCAGTACTTC
>NA|TRBV7-7|TRBJ2-5|NA
CASSLGGWVQETQYF
TGTGCCAGCAGCTTAGGAGGGTGGGTCCAAGAGACCCAGTACTTC
>TRBD2|TRBV6-2/TRBV6-3|TRBJ2-7|NA
CASTPAGLAYEQYF
TGTGCCAGCACCCCTGCGGGACTAGCCTACGAGCAGTACTTC